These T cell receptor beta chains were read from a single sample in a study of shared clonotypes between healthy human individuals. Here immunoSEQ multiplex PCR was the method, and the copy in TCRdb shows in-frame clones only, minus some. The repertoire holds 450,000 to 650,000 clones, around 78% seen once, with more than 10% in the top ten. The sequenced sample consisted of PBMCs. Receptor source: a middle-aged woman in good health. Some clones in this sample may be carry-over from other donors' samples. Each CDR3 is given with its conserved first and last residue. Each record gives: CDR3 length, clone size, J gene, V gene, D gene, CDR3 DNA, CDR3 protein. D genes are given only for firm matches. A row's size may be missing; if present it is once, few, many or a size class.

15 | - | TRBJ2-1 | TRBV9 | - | TGTGCCAGCAGCGTAGGACCCCAGAACCACAATGAGCAGTTCTTC | CASSVGPQNHNEQFF
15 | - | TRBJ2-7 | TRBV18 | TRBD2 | TGTGCCAGCTCACCTGGGCTAGCGGGAGGCGGCGAGCAGTACTTC | CASSPGLAGGGEQYF
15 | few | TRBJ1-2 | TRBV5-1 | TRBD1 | TGCGCCAGCAGCGCGACCGGGACAGGGGGCTCTGGCTACACCTTC | CASSATGTGGSGYTF
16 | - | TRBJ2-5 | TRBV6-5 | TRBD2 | TGTGCCAGCAGTTCCCGGACTAGCGGAGCCCAAGAGACCCAGTACTTC | CASSSRTSGAQETQYF
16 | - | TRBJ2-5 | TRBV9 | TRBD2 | TGTGCCAGCAGCGGAATGTTAGCGGGGGGGGCAGAGACCCAGTACTTC | CASSGMLAGGAETQYF
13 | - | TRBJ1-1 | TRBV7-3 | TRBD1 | TGTGCCAGCGGCCGGGACAGAACCGCGGAAGCTTTCTTT | CASGRDRTAEAFF
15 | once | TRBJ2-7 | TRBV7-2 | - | TGTGCCAGCAGCTTAGATAAAGGCCCCTACTACGAGCAGTACTTC | CASSLDKGPYYEQYF
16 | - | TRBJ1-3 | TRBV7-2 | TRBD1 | TGTGCCAGCAGCCCACCTGGGACAGGGGCAGGAAACACCATATATTTT | CASSPPGTGAGNTIYF
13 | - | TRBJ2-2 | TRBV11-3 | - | TGTGCCAGCAACCCGGGTGGCACCGGGGAGCTGTTTTTT | CASNPGGTGELFF
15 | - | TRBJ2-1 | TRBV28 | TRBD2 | TGTGCCAGCAGTGCTAGCGGGAGTTACTACAATGAGCAGTTCTTC | CASSASGSYYNEQFF
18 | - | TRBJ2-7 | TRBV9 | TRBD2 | TGTGCCAGCAGCGTACCCCAAGACCGACTAGCGGGAGGAGGAGAGCAGTACTTC | CASSVPQDRLAGGGEQYF
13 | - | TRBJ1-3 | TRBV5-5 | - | TGTGCCAGCAGCTTGCAGACTGGAAACACCATATATTTT | CASSLQTGNTIYF
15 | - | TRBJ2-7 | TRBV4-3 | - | TGCGCCAGCAGCCAAGAGGTCCAGGGGCCGTACGAGCAGTACTTC | CASSQEVQGPYEQYF
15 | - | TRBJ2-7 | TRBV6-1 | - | TGTGCCAGCAGTGAGGAGGCCGGAGAGGGAAACGAGCAGTACTTC | CASSEEAGEGNEQYF
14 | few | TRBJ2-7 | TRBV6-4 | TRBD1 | TGTGCCAGCAGTGAAGGACAGGGGGGGTACGAGCAGTACTTC | CASSEGQGGYEQYF
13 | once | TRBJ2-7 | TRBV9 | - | TGTGCCAGCAGCGTAGCCGGGAGTGGCGAGCAGTACTTC | CASSVAGSGEQYF
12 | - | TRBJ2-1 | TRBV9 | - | TGTGCCAGCAGCGGGGTTAGTGATGAGCAGTTCTTC | CASSGVSDEQFF
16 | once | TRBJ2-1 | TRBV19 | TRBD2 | TGTGCCAGTACCCGGACTAGCGGGAGGGCCCACAATGAGCAGTTCTTC | CASTRTSGRAHNEQFF
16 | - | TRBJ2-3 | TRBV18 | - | TGTGCCAGCTCACCATCGGCAGATTTTAGCACAGATACGCAGTATTTT | CASSPSADFSTDTQYF
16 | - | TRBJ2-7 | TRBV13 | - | TGTGCCAGCAGCCCCCACCGCGCATCACTGTACTACGAGCAGTACTTC | CASSPHRASLYYEQYF
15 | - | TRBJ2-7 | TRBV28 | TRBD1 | TGTGCCAGCAGTCCAACAGGGGTAGGCCCCTACGAGCAGTACTTC | CASSPTGVGPYEQYF
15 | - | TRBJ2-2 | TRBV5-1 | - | TGCGCCAGCAGCTTGGATGGGGCGGGTACCGGGGAGCTGTTTTTT | CASSLDGAGTGELFF
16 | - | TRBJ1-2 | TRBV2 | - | TGTGCCAGCAGAAGGGGTATTTGGGGGAATAACTATGGCTACACCTTC | CASRRGIWGNNYGYTF
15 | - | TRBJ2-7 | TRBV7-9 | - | TGTGCCAGCAGCCCCCTCTTGGGTGCCGGCCCCGAGCAGTACTTC | CASSPLLGAGPEQYF
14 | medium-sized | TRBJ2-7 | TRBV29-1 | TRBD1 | TGCAGCGCCCTGAGGGGGACAGCCTTGGACGAGCAGTACTTC | CSALRGTALDEQYF
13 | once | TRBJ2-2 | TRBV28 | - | TGTGCCAGCAGTCGGACGGACACCGGGGAGCTGTTTTTT | CASSRTDTGELFF
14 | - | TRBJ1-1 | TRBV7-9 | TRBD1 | TGTGCCAGCAGCGACCGGACAGGGCAACTGAGGGCTTTCTTT | CASSDRTGQLRAFF
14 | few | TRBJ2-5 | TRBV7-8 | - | TGTGCCAGCAGCCCCACAGTAAACCAAGAGACCCAGTACTTC | CASSPTVNQETQYF
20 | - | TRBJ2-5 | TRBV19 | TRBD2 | TGTGCCAGGAGAGGCGTGGGTAGCGGGAGGTTTAAGTCCCTGTGGGAGACCCAGTACTTC | CARRGVGSGRFKSLWETQYF
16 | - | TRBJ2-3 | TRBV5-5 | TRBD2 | TGTGCCAGCAGCTTGGTCCCTAGCGGGAGGGCAGATACGCAGTATTTT | CASSLVPSGRADTQYF
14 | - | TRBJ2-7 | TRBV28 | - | TGTGCCAGCAGTCCCGAGACAGGAAGTTACGAGCAGTACTTC | CASSPETGSYEQYF
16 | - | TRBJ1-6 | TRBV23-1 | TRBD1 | TGCGCCAGCAGTCAGCCGCCCGGGACAGGGGATTCACCCCTCCACTTT | CASSQPPGTGDSPLHF
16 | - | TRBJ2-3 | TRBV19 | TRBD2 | TGTGCCAGTGGAAGCGGGAGGGAGTATGAAACAGATACGCAGTATTTT | CASGSGREYETDTQYF
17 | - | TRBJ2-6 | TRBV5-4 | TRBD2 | TGTGCCAGCAGCTTGGCTAGCGGGAGCTCTGGGGCCAACGTCCTGACTTTC | CASSLASGSSGANVLTF
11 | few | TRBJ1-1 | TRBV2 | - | TGTGCCAGCAGTAACATCGGTGAAGCTTTCTTT | CASSNIGEAFF
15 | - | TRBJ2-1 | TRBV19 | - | TGTGCCAGTAGCAAAGGGCGGGACTTGGCCAATGAGCAGTTCTTC | CASSKGRDLANEQFF
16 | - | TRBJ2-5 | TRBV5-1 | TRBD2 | TGCGCCAGCAGTACCGGGACTAGCGGATACCAAGAGACCCAGTACTTC | CASSTGTSGYQETQYF
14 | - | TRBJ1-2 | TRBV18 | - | TGTGCCAGCTCACCACCGGCCAGGAACTATGGCTACACCTTC | CASSPPARNYGYTF
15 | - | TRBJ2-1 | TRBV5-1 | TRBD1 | TGCGCCAGCAGCGCCGGGACCGGGACAGGGGGCGGGCAGTTCTTC | CASSAGTGTGGGQFF
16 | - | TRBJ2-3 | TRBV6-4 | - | TGTGCTAGCAGTGACTCGAGGGGTCAGGGGACAGATACGCAGTATTTT | CASSDSRGQGTDTQYF
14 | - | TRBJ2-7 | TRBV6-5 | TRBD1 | TGTGCCAGCAAGCGACAGGGGGCGGCCGTCGAGCAGTACTTC | CASKRQGAAVEQYF